The rows below give T cell receptor beta chains drawn from one sample of a study of shared clonotypes between healthy human individuals. Some clones are missing from TCRdb's copy, which holds only in-frame ones; the method was immunoSEQ multiplex PCR. The data contain over 2 million clones, roughly 96% of them seen just once; the ten biggest clones take up 0.1% to 0.15%. The sample consisted of naive CD4+ T cells sorted from blood. All receptors come from a man aged 18 to 29 in good health. Both conserved end residues are part of each CDR3. A D gene is named only where the DNA matches it firmly. The size of a clone is reported for some rows only, either as once, few or many, or as a class for expanded clones.

>once|TRBV4-3|TRBJ2-1|NA
CASSQDYTSSYNEQFF
TGCGCCAGCAGCCAAGATTATACAAGCTCCTACAATGAGCAGTTCTTC
>NA|TRBV5-1|TRBJ1-2|TRBD1
CASSLAPGQVYGYTF
TGCGCCAGCAGCTTGGCCCCAGGACAGGTCTATGGCTACACCTTC
>NA|TRBV5-1|TRBJ2-7|NA
CASSLDRPSYEQYF
TGCGCCAGCAGCTTGGACCGTCCTTCCTACGAGCAGTACTTC
>NA|TRBV5-1|TRBJ2-5|NA
CASSLSLGQETQYF
TGCGCCAGCAGCTTGAGCCTGGGACAAGAGACCCAGTACTTC
>NA|TRBV19|TRBJ2-3|NA
CASSIWGADTQYF
TGTGCCAGTAGTATATGGGGGGCAGATACGCAGTATTTT
>NA|TRBV5-1|TRBJ1-5|NA
CASSEKFSNQPQHF
TGCGCCAGCAGCGAGAAATTTAGCAATCAGCCCCAGCATTTT
>NA|TRBV19|TRBJ2-7|TRBD1
CASSGWTGSYEQYF
TGTGCCAGTAGTGGATGGACAGGATCCTACGAGCAGTACTTC
>NA|TRBV5-1|TRBJ2-2|TRBD1
CASSLGQGASGELFF
TGCGCCAGCAGCTTGGGGCAGGGGGCCTCTGGGGAGCTGTTTTTT
>NA|TRBV10-3|TRBJ2-7|TRBD1
CAIRSQTGGRYEQYF
TGTGCCATCCGTTCCCAGACAGGGGGGCGTTACGAGCAGTACTTC
>NA|TRBV11-2|TRBJ1-6|TRBD1
CASSTQGARESLHF
TGTGCCAGCAGTACACAGGGGGCGCGTGAATCCCTCCACTTT
>NA|TRBV6-1|TRBJ2-7|NA
CASSLDPVGEEQYF
TGTGCCAGCAGTCTAGACCCCGTAGGAGAAGAGCAGTACTTC
>NA|TRBV28|TRBJ2-5|TRBD2
CASSSLAGTGTQYF
TGTGCCAGCAGTTCACTAGCGGGGACGGGGACCCAGTACTTC
>NA|TRBV5-6|TRBJ2-5|NA
CASSTLADQETQYF
TGTGCCAGCAGCACCTTAGCGGACCAAGAGACCCAGTACTTC
>NA|TRBV11-2|TRBJ2-7|NA
CASSSWRDPAYEQYF
TGTGCCAGCAGCTCTTGGAGGGACCCCGCCTACGAGCAGTACTTC
>NA|TRBV10-2|TRBJ1-1|NA
CASSEGNTEAFF
TGCGCCAGCAGTGAGGGAAATACTGAAGCTTTCTTT
>few|TRBV5-5|TRBJ1-2|NA
CASSLVILLRGAGRGYTF
TGTGCCAGCAGCTTGGTAATCCTGCTGAGGGGGGCCGGTCGTGGCTACACCTTC
>NA|TRBV10-3|TRBJ1-2|TRBD1
CAISEAGGDFGYTF
TGTGCCATCAGTGAGGCAGGGGGAGACTTTGGCTACACCTTC
>NA|TRBV6-5|TRBJ2-3|NA
CASSPGRGRDTQYF
TGTGCCAGCAGTCCCGGGCGGGGCAGAGATACGCAGTATTTT
>NA|TRBV7-9|TRBJ1-6|TRBD1
CASSLVISDRGSNSPLHF
TGTGCCAGCAGCTTAGTGATATCGGACAGGGGCAGTAATTCACCCCTCCACTTT
>once|TRBV7-9|TRBJ2-7|NA
CASGTHLSYEQYF
TGTGCCAGCGGGACACACCTAAGCTACGAGCAGTACTTC
>NA|TRBV4-2|TRBJ2-2|TRBD1
CASSIDRVAGELFF
TGTGCCAGTAGTATTGACAGGGTGGCCGGGGAGCTGTTTTTT
>NA|TRBV10-2|TRBJ2-1|TRBD1
CASSLTTGQVVF
TGCGCCAGCAGCCTGACCACGGGACAGGTTGTCTTC
>NA|TRBV25-1|TRBJ1-6|NA
CASSDSDGYNSPLHF
TGTGCCAGCAGTGATTCGGACGGGTATAATTCACCCCTCCACTTT
>NA|TRBV12-5|TRBJ1-5|NA
CASGLGQSPQQPQHF
TGTGCTAGTGGTTTGGGACAGTCCCCCCAGCAGCCCCAGCATTTT
>NA|TRBV4-1|TRBJ2-1|TRBD2
CASSQSPSGSYNEQFF
TGCGCCAGCAGCCAGTCCCCTAGCGGGAGTTACAATGAGCAGTTCTTC
>once|TRBV11-2|TRBJ2-1|TRBD1
CASSLGDRGRDEQFF
TGTGCCAGCAGCTTAGGGGACAGGGGACGGGATGAGCAGTTCTTC
>NA|TRBV28|TRBJ2-2|TRBD1
CASRKQGFRTGELFF
TGTGCCAGCCGTAAACAGGGGTTCAGAACCGGGGAGCTGTTTTTT
>NA|TRBV7-8|TRBJ1-1|NA
CASSPSGLNTEAFF
TGTGCCAGCAGCCCATCCGGGTTGAACACTGAAGCTTTCTTT
>NA|TRBV6-1|TRBJ2-2|NA
CARGDSGANTGELFF
TGTGCCAGAGGGGATTCAGGGGCGAACACCGGGGAGCTGTTTTTT
>NA|TRBV30|TRBJ2-1|TRBD2
CAWSRGGLANNEQFF
TGTGCCTGGAGTCGAGGGGGACTAGCGAACAATGAGCAGTTCTTC
>NA|TRBV6-6|TRBJ2-3|NA
CASSFAYRDTQYF
TGTGCCAGCAGTTTCGCGTACAGGGATACGCAGTATTTT
>NA|TRBV19|TRBJ1-6|TRBD1
CASSTTGGITYNSPLHF
TGTGCCAGTAGTACCACAGGGGGCATCACCTATAATTCACCCCTCCACTTT
>NA|TRBV18|TRBJ1-4|NA
CASSPRVDEKLFF
TGTGCCAGCTCACCACGCGTGGATGAAAAACTGTTTTTT
>NA|TRBV6-5|TRBJ2-7|TRBD2
CASSSLRAGDEQYF
TGTGCCAGCAGTTCCCTTCGTGCGGGAGACGAGCAGTACTTC
>NA|TRBV5-4|TRBJ2-7|TRBD1
CASSLEGAGLSYEQYF
TGTGCCAGCAGCTTGGAGGGGGCAGGGCTATCCTACGAGCAGTACTTC